This T cell receptor (beta chain) was sequenced in a study of CD8+ T cells in alopecia areata. At the level of the study: Female approximately 7-10-week-old C3H/HeJ recipients received skin from approximately 6-13-month-old C3H/HeJ graft donors with spontaneous alopecia.

Points from the study as a whole: Scalp sample data also include resident alphabeta T cells from normal skin. Clonality in lesional scalp, especially alopecia totalis/universalis, exceeded that of normal scalp.

This clone was seen at least ten times. The target antigen is unknown. Mouse gene names and germline throughout. This specimen includes other DNA sequences encoding the same CDR3. The study sorted pooled cutaneous lymph node cells by CD4, CD8alpha, NKG2D, NKG2ACE and other markers. RNA extraction was followed by reverse transcription into cDNA, which acted as the sequencing template. Clones were read by immunoSEQ multiplex PCR, and TCRdb kept only the in-frame ones, dropping some. The sample gives under 350,000 clones, none seen only once, and the top ten clones hold less than 1.5%. Material: CD4+ T cells sorted from a lymph node. The sequence came from a C3H/HeJ mouse with alopecia areata. The strain is characterized by the MHC haplotype H2-k.

The CDR3 spells CASSDRGRDTQYF. The DNA read from the CDR3 is TGTGCCAGCAGTGACAGGGGGCGAGAC. The V call is TRBV13-3, the J call TRBJ2-5, with TRBD1 identical over 8 bases. The missing CDR3 end, 4 residues past where the read stops, is filled in from the germline J gene. The germline gives CDR1 NNHDY, CDR2 SYVADS. The CDR3 consists of 13 residues.